This TCR beta chain was found in a study of blood T cells in healthy people across ages. This clonotype was seen a few times. Its matching antigen is unknown. Trimming removed 0 bases from V and 0 bases from J, with 14 bases in between. This CDR3 has 16 amino acids. Per the germline V gene, CDR1 is DFQATT and CDR2 is SNEGSKA (reference sequence). The second PCR ran roughly 7 to 11 cycles with a sample-barcoded 5' primer and J-beta primers. One entry per CDR3 protein, called by TCRdb with MiXCR from the 5' RACE reads. The sample yields about 640,000 distinct CDR3 sequences, about 28% seen once. Study-wide results and limits: In older individuals, TCR beta diversity per million T cells was lower, falling roughly linearly with age.

The chain recombines TRBV20-1 with TRBJ1-1; no clear D gene. The receptor's source is a woman older than 75 in good health. The sample was blood. CDR3 DNA sequence: TGCAGTGCTAGAGATTTAGGAGGCACCCTGAACACTGAAGCTTTCTTT. Translation gives CSARDLGGTLNTEAFF.